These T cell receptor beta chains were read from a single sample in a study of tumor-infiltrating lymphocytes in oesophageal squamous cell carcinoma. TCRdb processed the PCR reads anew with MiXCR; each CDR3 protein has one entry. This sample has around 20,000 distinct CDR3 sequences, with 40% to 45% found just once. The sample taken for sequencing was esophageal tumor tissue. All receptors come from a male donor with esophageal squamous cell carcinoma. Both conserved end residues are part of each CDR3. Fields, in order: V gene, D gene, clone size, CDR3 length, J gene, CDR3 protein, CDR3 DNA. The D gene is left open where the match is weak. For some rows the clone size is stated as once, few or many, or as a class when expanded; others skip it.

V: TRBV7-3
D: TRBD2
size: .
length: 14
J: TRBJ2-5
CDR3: CASSSSGGAGTQYF
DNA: TGTGCCAGCAGTTCCAGCGGGGGGGCTGGGACCCAGTACTTC

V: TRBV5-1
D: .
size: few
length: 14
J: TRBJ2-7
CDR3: CASSSTLRSQEQYF
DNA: TGCGCCAGCTCCTCTACTCTACGATCCCAAGAGCAGTACTTC

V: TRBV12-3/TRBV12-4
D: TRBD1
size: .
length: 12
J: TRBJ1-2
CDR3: CASSRRGDGYTF
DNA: TGTGCCAGCAGTCGCAGGGGGGATGGCTACACCTTC

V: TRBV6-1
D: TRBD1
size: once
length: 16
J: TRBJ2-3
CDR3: CASSKSGTGIAGELYF
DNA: TGTGCCAGCAGTAAAAGTGGGACAGGGATTGCCGGGGAGCTGTATTTT

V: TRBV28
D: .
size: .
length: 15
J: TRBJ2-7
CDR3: CASSLDVRASYEQYF
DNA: TGTGCCAGCAGTTTAGACGTCAGGGCCTCCTACGAGCAGTACTTC

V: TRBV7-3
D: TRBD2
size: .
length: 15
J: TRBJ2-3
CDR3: CASSLSAGNTDTQYF
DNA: TGTGCCAGCAGCTTATCAGCGGGAAACACAGATACGCAGTATTTT

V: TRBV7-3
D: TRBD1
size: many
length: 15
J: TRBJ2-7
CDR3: CASSLNPGTAYEQYF
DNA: TGTGCCAGCAGCCTGAATCCCGGGACAGCCTACGAGCAGTACTTC

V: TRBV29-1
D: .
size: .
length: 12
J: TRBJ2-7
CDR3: CSVEDPVYEQYF
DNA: TGCAGCGTTGAAGATCCGGTTTACGAGCAGTACTTC

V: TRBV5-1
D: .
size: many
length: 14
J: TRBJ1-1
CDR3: CASKVGGGNTEAFF
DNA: TGCGCCAGCAAAGTGGGGGGAGGGAACACTGAAGCTTTCTTT

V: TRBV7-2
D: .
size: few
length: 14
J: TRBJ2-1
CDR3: CASSFDPSYNEQFF
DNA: TGTGCCAGCAGCTTTGACCCCTCCTACAATGAGCAGTTCTTC

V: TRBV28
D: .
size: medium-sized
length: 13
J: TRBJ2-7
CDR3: CASGTSETYEQYF
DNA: TGTGCCAGCGGGACAAGTGAAACCTACGAGCAGTACTTC

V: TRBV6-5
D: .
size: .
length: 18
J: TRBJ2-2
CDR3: CASSLVVVGPVVTGELFF
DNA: TGTGCCAGCAGTTTAGTTGTGGTGGGACCGGTAGTAACCGGGGAGCTGTTTTTT

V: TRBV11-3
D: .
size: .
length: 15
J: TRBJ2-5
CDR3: CASSLARTGYETQYF
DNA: TGTGCCAGCAGCTTAGCCAGGACGGGTTACGAGACCCAGTACTTC

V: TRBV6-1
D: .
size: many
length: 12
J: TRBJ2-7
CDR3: CASLAGDSPLHF
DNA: TGTGCCAGCTTGGCGGGTGATTCACCCCTCCACTTC

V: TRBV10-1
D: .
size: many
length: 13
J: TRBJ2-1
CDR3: CASSALPGARLFF
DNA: TGCGCCAGCAGTGCACTCCCAGGGGCGCGGCTGTTCTTC

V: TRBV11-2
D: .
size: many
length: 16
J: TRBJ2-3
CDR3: CASSPGEGPGTDTQYF
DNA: TGTGCCAGCAGCCCAGGGGAGGGCCCAGGGACAGATACGCAGTATTTT

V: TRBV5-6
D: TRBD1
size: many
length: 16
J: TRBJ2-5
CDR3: CASSSLPGQGSETQYF
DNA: TGTGCCAGCAGCTCCCTCCCGGGACAGGGGAGCGAGACCCAGTACTTC

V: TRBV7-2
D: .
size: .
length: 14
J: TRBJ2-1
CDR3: CASSQGPALDEQFF
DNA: TGTGCCAGCAGCCAGGGACCAGCCTTGGATGAGCAGTTCTTC

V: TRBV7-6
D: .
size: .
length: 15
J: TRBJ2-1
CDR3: CASSLSPTRANEQFF
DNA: TGTGCTAGCAGCTTAAGCCCCACGAGGGCCAATGAGCAGTTCTTC

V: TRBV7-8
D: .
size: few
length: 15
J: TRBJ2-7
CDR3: CASTGFQGPSYEQYF
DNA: TGTGCCAGCACCGGTTTTCAGGGACCCTCCTACGAGCAGTACTTC

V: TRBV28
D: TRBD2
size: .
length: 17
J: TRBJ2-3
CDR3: CASSFSRAGGSTDTQYF
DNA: TGTGCCAGCAGTTTTTCGAGAGCGGGGGGGAGCACAGATACGCAGTATTTT

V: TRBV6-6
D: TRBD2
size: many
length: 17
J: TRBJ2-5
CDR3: CASSYVGTSGFQETQYF
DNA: TGTGCCAGCAGTTACGTAGGGACTAGCGGGTTCCAAGAGACCCAGTACTTC